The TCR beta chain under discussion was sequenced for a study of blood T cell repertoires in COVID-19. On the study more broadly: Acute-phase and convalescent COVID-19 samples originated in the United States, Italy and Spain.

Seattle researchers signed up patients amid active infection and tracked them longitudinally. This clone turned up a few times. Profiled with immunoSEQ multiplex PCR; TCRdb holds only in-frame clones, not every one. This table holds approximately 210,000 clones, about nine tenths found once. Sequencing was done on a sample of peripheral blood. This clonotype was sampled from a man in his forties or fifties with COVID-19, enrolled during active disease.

The DNA of the CDR3 is TGTGCCAGCAGCTCGACAGGGGGGGTAGGTATAGCTTTCTTT. It codes for CASSSTGGVGIAFF. This rearrangement joins TRBV28 to TRBJ1-1, with 9 bases matching TRBD1. V gave up 6 bases and J gave up 10 bases; unmatched junction bases: 12. Germline loops: CDR1 MDHEN, CDR2 SYDVKM. This CDR3 is built from 14 residues.